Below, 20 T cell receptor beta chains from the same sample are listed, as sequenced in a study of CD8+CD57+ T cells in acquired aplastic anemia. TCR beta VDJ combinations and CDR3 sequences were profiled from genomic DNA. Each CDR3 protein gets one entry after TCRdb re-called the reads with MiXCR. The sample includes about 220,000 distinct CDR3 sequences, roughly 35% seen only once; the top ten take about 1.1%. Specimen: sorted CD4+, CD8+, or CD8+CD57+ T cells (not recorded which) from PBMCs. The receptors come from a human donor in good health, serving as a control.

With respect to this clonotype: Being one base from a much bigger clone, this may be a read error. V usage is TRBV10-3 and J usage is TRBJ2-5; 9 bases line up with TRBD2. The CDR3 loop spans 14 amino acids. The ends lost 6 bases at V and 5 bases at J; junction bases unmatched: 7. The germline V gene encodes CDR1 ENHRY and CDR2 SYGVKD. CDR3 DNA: TGTGCCATCAGCCGTCCCGCGGGGGGGGAGACCCAGTACTTC. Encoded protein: CAISRPAGGETQYF.

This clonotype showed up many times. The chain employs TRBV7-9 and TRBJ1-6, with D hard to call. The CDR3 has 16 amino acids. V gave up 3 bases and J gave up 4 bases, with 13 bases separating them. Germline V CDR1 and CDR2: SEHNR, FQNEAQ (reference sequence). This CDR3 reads CASSFGPPGYNSPLHF. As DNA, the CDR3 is TGTGCCAGCAGCTTCGGACCCCCGGGATATAATTCACCCCTCCACTTT.

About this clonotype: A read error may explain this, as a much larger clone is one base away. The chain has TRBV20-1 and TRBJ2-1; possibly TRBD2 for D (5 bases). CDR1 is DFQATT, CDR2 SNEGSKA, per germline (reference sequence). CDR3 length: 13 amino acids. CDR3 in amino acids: CSAYGETYNDQFF. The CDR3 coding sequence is TGCAGTGCGTACGGGGAGACCTACAATGATCAGTTCTTC.

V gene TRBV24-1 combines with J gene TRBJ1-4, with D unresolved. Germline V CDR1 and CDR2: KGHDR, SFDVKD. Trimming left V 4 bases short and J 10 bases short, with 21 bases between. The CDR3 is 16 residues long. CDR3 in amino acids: CATSELCRMLEAKLFF. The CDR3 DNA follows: TGTGCCACCAGTGAGCTTTGTAGGATGCTTGAAGCAAAACTGTTTTTT.

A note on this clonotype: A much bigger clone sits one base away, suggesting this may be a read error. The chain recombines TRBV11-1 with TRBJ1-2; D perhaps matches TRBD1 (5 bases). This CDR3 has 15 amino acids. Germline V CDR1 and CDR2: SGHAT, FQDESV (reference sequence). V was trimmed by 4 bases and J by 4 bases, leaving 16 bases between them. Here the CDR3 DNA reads TGTGCCAGCAGCTCAAACCCGGGACCGGGCTATGGCTACACCTTC. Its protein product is CASSSNPGPGYGYTF.

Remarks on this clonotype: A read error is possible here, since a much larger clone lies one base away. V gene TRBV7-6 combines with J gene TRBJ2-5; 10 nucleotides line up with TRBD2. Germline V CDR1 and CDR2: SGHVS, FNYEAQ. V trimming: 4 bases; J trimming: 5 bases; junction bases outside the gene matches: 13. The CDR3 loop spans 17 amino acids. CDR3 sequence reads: CASSSYLLTSGKETQYF. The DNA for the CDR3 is TGTGCCAGCAGCTCCTATCTCCTCACTAGCGGGAAGGAGACCCAGTACTTC.

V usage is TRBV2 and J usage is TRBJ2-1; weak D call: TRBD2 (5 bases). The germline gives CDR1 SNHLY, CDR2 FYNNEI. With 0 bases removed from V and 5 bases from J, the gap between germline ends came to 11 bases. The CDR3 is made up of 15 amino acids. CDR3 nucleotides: TGTGCCAGCAGTGAAGCGCGGGCAGCTCACAATGAGCAGTTCTTC. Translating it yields CASSEARAAHNEQFF. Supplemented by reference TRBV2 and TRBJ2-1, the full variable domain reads EPEVTQTPSHQVTQMGQEVILRCVPISNHLYFYWYRQILGQKVEFLVSFYNNEISEKSEIFDDQFSVERPDGSNFTLKIRSTKLEDSAMYFCASSEARAAHNEQFFGPGTRLTVL.

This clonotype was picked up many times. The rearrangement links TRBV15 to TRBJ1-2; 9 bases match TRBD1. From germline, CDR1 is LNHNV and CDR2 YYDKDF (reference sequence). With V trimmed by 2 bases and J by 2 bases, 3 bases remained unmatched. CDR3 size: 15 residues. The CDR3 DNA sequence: TGTGCCACCAGCAGAAGGACAGGGGCAAACTATGGCTACACCTTC. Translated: CATSRRTGANYGYTF.

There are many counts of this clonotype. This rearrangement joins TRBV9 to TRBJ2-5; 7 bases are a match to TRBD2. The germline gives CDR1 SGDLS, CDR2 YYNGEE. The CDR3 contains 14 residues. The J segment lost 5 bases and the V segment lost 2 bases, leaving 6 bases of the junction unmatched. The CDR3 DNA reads TGTGCCAGCAGCGTGACTAGCTCTGGGGAGACCCAGTACTTC. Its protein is CASSVTSSGETQYF.

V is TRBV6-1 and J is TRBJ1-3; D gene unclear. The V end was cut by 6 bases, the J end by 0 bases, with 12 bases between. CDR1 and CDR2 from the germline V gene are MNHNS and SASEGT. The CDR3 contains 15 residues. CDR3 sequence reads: CASRRVAASGNTIYF. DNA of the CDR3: TGTGCCAGCAGGAGGGTCGCAGCCTCTGGAAACACCATATATTTT.

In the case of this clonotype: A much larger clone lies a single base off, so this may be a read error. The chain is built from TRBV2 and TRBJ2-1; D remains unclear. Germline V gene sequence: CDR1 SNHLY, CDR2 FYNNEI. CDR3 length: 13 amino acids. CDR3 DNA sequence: TGTGCCAGCAAAGGTTCTACCTACAGTGAGCAGTTCTTC. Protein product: CASKGSTYSEQFF.

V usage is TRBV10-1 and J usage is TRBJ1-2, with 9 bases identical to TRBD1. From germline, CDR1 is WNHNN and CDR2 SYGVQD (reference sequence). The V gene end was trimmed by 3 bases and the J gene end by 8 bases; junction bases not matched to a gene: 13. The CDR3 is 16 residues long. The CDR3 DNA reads TGCGCCAGCAGTGAAACAGGGGGCGCGGTAGTTCGGGGCTACACCTTC. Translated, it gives CASSETGGAVVRGYTF.

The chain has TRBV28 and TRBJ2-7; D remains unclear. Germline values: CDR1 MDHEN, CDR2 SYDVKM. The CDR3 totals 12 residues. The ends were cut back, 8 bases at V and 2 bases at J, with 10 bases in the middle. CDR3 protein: CASGGSTYEQYF. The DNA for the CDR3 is TGTGCCAGCGGTGGCAGCACCTACGAGCAGTACTTC.

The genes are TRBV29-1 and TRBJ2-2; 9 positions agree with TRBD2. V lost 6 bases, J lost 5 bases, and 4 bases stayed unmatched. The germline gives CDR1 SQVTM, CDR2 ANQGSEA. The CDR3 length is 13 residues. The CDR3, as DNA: TGCAGCGTCGGACTAGCGCATACCGGGGAGCTGTTTTTT. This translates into CSVGLAHTGELFF.

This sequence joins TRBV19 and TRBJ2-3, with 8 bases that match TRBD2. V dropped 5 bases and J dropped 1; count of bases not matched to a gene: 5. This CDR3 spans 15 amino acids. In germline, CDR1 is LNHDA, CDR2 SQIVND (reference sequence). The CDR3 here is CASSARGGGTDTQYF. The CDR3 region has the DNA TGTGCCAGTAGTGCTCGGGGGGGGGGCACAGATACGCAGTATTTT.

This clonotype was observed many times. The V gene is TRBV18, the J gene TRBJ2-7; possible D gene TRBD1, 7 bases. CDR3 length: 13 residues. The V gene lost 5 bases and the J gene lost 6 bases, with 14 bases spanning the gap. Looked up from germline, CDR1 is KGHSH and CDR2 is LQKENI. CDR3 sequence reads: CASSSDQGGEQYF. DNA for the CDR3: TGTGCCAGCTCATCCGACCAGGGGGGCGAGCAGTACTTC.

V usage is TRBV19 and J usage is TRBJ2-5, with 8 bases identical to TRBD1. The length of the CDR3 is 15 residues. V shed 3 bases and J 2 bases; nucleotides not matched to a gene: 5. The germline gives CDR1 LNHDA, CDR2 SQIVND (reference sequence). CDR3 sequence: CASSIDRGVQETQYF. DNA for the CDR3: TGTGCCAGTAGTATTGACAGGGGAGTGCAAGAGACCCAGTACTTC. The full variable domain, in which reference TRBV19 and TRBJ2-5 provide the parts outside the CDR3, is DGGITQSPKYLFRKEGQNVTLSCEQNLNHDAMYWYRQDPGQGLRLIYYSQIVNDFQKGDIAEGYSVSREKKESFPLTVTSAQKNPTAFYLCASSIDRGVQETQYFGPGTRLLVL.

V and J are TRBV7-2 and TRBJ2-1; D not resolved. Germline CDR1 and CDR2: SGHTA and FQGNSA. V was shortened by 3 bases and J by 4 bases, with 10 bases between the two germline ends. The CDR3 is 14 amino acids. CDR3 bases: TGTGCCAGCAGCTTGGCAGGAAAATACAATGAGCAGTTCTTC. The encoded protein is CASSLAGKYNEQFF. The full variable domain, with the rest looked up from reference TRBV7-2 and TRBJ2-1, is GAGVSQSPSNKVTEKGKDVELRCDPISGHTALYWYRQSLGQGLEFLIYFQGNSAPDKSGLPSDRFSAERTGGSVSTLTIQRTQQEDSAVYLCASSLAGKYNEQFFGPGTRLTVL.

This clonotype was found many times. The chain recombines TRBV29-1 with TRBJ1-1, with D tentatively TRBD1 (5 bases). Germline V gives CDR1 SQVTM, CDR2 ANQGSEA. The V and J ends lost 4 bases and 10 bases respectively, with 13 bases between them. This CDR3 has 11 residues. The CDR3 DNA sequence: TGCAGCGTTGGGGGACGGATGTCAGCTTTCTTT. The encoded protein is CSVGGRMSAFF.

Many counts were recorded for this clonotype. CDR3 DNA: TGTGCCAGCAGCGCAACAGACTACACTGAAGCTTTCTTT. Amino acids: CASSATDYTEAFF. V gene TRBV6-4 combines with J gene TRBJ1-1; no reliable D call. Per the germline V gene, CDR1 is MRHNA and CDR2 is SNTAGT. The CDR3 extends over 13 amino acids. Deletions cut 6 bases from V and 3 bases from J, with 11 bases between.